The 13 T cell receptor beta chains below all came from one sample that was sequenced in a study of monozygotic twins with inflammatory bowel disease. No DNA is given; TCRdb re-called the 5' RACE reads and lists each CDR3 protein once. The sample table includes roughly 200,000 distinct CDR3 sequences. Specimen: blood. These receptors were collected from a human donor with ulcerative colitis or Crohn's disease, or a healthy co-twin of an affected twin (not recorded which).

This chain connects TRBV10-3 to TRBJ1-5. CDR1 and CDR2 from the germline V gene are ENHRY and SYGVKD. This CDR3 has 14 residues. CDR3 region: CAISEGGYNQPQHF.

The rearrangement joins TRBV20-1 to TRBJ2-3; checking the TCRdb D call of TRBD2 is not possible without DNA. CDR3 size: 15 residues. Germline V lookup: CDR1 DFQATT, CDR2 SNEGSKA (reference sequence). CDR3 sequence: CSALLAGAPTDTQYF.

J is TRBJ1-5 and V is TRBV4-1. Germline loops: CDR1 MGHRA, CDR2 YSYEKL. The CDR3 totals 15 residues. This CDR3 reads CASSQDRNSNQPQHF.

This chain links TRBV12-3 or TRBV12-4 with TRBJ2-1. This CDR3 region has 15 residues. CDR3 in amino acids: CASTYGGVSYNEQFF.

J is TRBJ2-2 and V is TRBV6-1; TCRdb's D call of TRBD2 is untestable without DNA. The germline V gene has CDR1 MNHNS and CDR2 SASEGT. CDR3 length: 15 residues. CDR3 sequence reads: CASDSAGAGTGELFF.

The V and J genes are TRBV5-1 and TRBJ2-7; TCRdb's assignment of TRBD1 cannot be checked, as there is no DNA. CDR1 is SGHRS and CDR2 is YFSETQ in the germline V gene. The CDR3 length is 14 residues. The CDR3 sequence: CASSFTSGGYEQYF.

This chain's CDR3 is CATSRDRAGVIQPQHF. The chain couples TRBV15 to TRBJ1-5; checking the TCRdb D call of TRBD1 is not possible without DNA. Per germline, CDR1 LNHNV and CDR2 YYDKDF (reference sequence). This CDR3 is built from 16 residues. The complete variable domain, with remaining parts taken from reference TRBV15 and TRBJ1-5, reads DAMVIQNPRYQVTQFGKPVTLSCSQTLNHNVMYWYQQKSSQAPKLLFHYYDKDFNNEADTPDNFQSRRPNTSFCFLDIRSPGLGDTAMYLCATSRDRAGVIQPQHFGDGTRLSIL.

The V call is TRBV7-2, the J call TRBJ2-5; there is no DNA to check the TCRdb D call of TRBD2. This CDR3 comprises 17 residues. Germline loops: CDR1 SGHTA, CDR2 FQGNSA. The CDR3 loop reads CASSLGRGREEGETQYF.

The genes are TRBV20-1 and TRBJ2-5; TCRdb's D call of TRBD1 is untestable without DNA. The germline CDR1 and CDR2 sequences are DFQATT and SNEGSKA (reference sequence). The CDR3 has 16 residues. This CDR3 reads CSAREGGRGPKETQYF.

The J gene is TRBJ2-7, the V gene TRBV18. The CDR3 runs to 13 residues. Per the germline V gene, CDR1 is KGHSH and CDR2 is LQKENI. The CDR3 sequence: CASSPAVTYEQYF. Based on the CDR3 plus reference TRBV18 and TRBJ2-7, the full variable domain is NAGVMQNPRHLVRRRGQEARLRCSPMKGHSHVYWYRQLPEEGLKFMVYLQKENIIDESGMPKERFSAEFPKEGPSILRIQQVVRGDSAAYFCASSPAVTYEQYFGPGTRLTVT.

This chain connects TRBV12-3 or TRBV12-4 to TRBJ2-1. The CDR3 length is 14 residues. The CDR3 reads CASSFQKGYNEQFF.

The V gene is TRBV29-1, the J gene TRBJ1-1; lacking DNA, the TRBD1 call made by TCRdb goes unchecked. Germline V gene lookup returns CDR1 SQVTM and CDR2 ANQGSEA. The CDR3 is 16 amino acids. The CDR3: CSVQLFGQGLITEAFF. Full variable domain (remainder filled in from reference TRBV29-1 and TRBJ1-1): SAVISQKPSRDICQRGTSLTIQCQVDSQVTMMFWYRQQPGQSLTLIATANQGSEATYESGFVIDKFPISRPNLTFSTLTVSNMSPEDSSIYLCSVQLFGQGLITEAFFGQGTRLTVV.

The rearrangement joins TRBV20-1 to TRBJ1-6; with no DNA, the TCRdb D assignment of TRBD1 cannot be verified. The CDR3 length is 13 residues. The germline V gene has CDR1 DFQATT and CDR2 SNEGSKA (reference sequence). This CDR3 is CSAPTGGNSPLHF.